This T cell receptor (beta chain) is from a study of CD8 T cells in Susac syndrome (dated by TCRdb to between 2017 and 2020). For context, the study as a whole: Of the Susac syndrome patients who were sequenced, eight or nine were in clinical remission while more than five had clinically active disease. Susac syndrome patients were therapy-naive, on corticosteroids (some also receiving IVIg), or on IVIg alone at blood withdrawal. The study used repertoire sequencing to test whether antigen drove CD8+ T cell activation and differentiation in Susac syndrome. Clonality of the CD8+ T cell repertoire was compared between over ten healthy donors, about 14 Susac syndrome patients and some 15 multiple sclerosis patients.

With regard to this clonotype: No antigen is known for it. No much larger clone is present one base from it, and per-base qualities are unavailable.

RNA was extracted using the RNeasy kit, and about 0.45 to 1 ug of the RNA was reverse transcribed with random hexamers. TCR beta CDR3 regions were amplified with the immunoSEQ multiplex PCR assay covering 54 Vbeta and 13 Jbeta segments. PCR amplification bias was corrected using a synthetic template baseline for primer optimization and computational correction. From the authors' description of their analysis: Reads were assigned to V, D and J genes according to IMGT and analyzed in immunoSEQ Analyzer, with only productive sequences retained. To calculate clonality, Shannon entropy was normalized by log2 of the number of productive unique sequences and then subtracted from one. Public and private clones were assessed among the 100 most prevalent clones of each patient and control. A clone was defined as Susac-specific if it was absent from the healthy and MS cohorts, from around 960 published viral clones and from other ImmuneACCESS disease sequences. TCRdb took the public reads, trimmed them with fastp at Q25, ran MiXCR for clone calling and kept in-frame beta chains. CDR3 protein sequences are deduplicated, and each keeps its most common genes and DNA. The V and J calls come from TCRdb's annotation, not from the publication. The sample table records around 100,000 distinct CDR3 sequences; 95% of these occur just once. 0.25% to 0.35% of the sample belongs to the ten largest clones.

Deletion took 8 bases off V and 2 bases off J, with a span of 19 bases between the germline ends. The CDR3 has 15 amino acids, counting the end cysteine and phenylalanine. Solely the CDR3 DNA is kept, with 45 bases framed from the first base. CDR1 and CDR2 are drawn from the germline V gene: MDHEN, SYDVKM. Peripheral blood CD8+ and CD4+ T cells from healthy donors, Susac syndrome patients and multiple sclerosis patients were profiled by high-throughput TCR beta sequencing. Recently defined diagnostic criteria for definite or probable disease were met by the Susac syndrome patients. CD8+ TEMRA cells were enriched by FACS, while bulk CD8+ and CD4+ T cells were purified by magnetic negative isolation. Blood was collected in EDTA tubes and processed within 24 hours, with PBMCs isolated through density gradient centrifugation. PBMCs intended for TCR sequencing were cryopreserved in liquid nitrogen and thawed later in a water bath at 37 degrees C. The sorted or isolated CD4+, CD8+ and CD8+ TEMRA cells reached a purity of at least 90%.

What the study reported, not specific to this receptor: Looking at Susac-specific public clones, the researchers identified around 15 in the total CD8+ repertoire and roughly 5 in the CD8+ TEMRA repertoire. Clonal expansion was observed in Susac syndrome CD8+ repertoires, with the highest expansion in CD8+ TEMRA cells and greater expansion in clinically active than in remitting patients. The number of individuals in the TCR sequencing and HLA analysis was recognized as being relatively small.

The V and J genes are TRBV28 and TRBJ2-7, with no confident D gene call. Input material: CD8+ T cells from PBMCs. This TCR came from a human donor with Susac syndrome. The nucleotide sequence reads TGTGCCAGCGGCCAAAGGCCGGAAGATACCTACGAGCAGTACTTC. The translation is CASGQRPEDTYEQYF.